This TCR beta chain was identified during a study of cytomegalovirus exposure and HLA in healthy donors listed by TCRdb under 2017. The study in broad terms: In an earlier analysis of approximately 500 of the donors, 276 Gb of sequence data and 120 million or so unique TCR beta sequences from some 170 million T cells were reported. HLA typing covered class I and class II loci at four-digit resolution. To predict cytomegalovirus infection status, the study brought together high-throughput TCR immunosequencing, statistical association of individual TCRs with disease status, and machine learning. The study aimed to test whether signatures of past pathogen exposure could be identified by cataloging public T cell receptors. The study used immunosequencing to profile the T cell repertoires of some 600 subjects and linked those repertoires to cytomegalovirus serostatus. Across 300 to 400 genotyped donors of the cohort, an average of approximately 240,000 unique TCR beta nucleotide sequences per donor were sequenced, and 15% to 20% of those sequences were non-productive. Besides the first cohort of some 670 subjects, a separate validation cohort made up of roughly 120 different subjects was used. Donor age, sex, ethnicity and CMV serostatus were compiled together with the repertoire data. In a later analysis, previously published TCR beta repertoires from about 670 donors were re-analyzed and high-resolution HLA genotyping was added so that TCR occurrence patterns could be studied. Every discovery cohort repertoire had been produced on one sequencing platform. Typing coverage differed by locus: A, B, C, DRB1 and DQB1 were typed in roughly 620-630 donors, DQA1 in 500 to 550, DPA1 in some 610, and DPB1 in just under 490. A later genetic analysis took genome-wide SNP genotypes for about 55% of the 666 donors and used that subset as a discovery cohort. Roughly 300 gigabases of sequencing data and approximately 93 million unique TCR sequences were included in an early release covering several hundred HLA-typed donors. The later analysis used no new phenotypic data to find candidate immune exposures, relying instead on TCR beta sequences and their occurrence across donors. Of the roughly 400 genotyped donors, 65% to 90% were placed in the genetic ancestry cluster associated with self-reported Caucasian donors. Four to six DR-DQ haplotypes were handled as single units for association and clustering, since linkage in the cohort was strong. An earlier analysis of more than 450 of the donors used high-throughput TCR beta sequencing to judge whether each TCR beta V gene segment behaved as functional or pseudogenic. The paper's findings and limits, for the study overall: A further reported finding was that TCR beta sequences accurately predicted the HLA-A and HLA-B alleles for most subjects in the first cohort. The classifier was reported to diagnose cytomegalovirus status with high specificity and sensitivity in both the original cohort and the validation cohort. In a later analysis, TCR association rates were found to vary across HLA loci, with the most associated TCRs seen for DRB1 alleles and the fewest for HLA-C alleles. According to a later genetic analysis, donors in an Asian-associated ancestry cluster had fewer N-insertions in productive TCRs than the roughly 660-donor mean. Because the 87-base-pair reads could not distinguish some IMGT-functional V segments, including TRBV6-2 and TRBV6-3, those segments were excluded. For the cohort, immune exposure information was limited to CMV serostatus. While some public TCRs were present in many individuals, most TCR sequences turned up only very rarely across donors. According to a later analysis, most CMV-associated TCR beta chains appeared to be HLA-restricted, and the HLA associations seemed to be driven largely by CMV exposure. Compared with equally common non-associated chains, HLA-associated TCR beta chains in a later analysis were more clonally expanded and had lower generation probabilities. The earlier analysis of around 600 of the donors excluded roughly 17 rarely observed V segments, including chromosome 9 orphons, because counts were too low. Because HLA typing was missing for some donors at each locus, association tests included only the typed subset. The study listed 150 to 200 TCR beta chains as associated with cytomegalovirus. Presence/absence analyses assumed roughly uniform sequencing depth across donors, an assumption that may not hold. Linkage disequilibrium might explain the correlated functional status among segregating V segments, but an unknown experimental factor could not be ruled out. Specific HLA alleles were associated with 16,951 TCR beta sequences at a false discovery rate of 0.05 in a later analysis. The authors suggested that the approach could potentially be extended to other disease states and immunological phenotypes. A later analysis reported that several top co-occurrence clusters appeared linked to parvovirus B19, influenza, CMV and Epstein-Barr virus. A cluster of highly shared sequence variants was judged likely to represent a technical artifact of the sequencing pipeline. In this cohort, only TCR beta chains were sequenced, and detectable features were limited by the absence of alpha or paired-chain data. A later genetic analysis associated a missense DCLRE1C variant with V-gene and J-gene trimming of TCR beta chains, and an independent cohort replicated the association. Assigning TCR associations to individual alleles was difficult when HLA alleles, especially DR and DQ, strongly co-occurred. In an earlier analysis of approximately 600 of the donors, most TCR beta V segments were observed in productive rearrangements about 90% or about 30% of the time, broadly matching IMGT annotations. In vitro tests confirmed that three of the cytomegalovirus-associated TCR beta chains recognize cytomegalovirus antigens.

Receptors were amplified or captured by the immunoSEQ multiplex PCR assay. A mixture of 60 forward primers for TCR Vbeta segments and 13 reverse primers for TCR Jbeta segments was used in the multiplex PCR. The CDR3 region of rearranged TCR beta genes was amplified from genomic DNA with a multiplex PCR assay. The Illumina HiSeq System was used to sequence the amplified TCR beta libraries as 87-base-pair reads. On the authors' methods: A later analysis tallied 75 million to 95 million unique TCR beta chains across the approximately 670 repertoires, and some 10 million of those chains were shared by two or more donors. A nearest-neighbor algorithm error-corrected the raw reads and collapsed the reads into unique sequences, merging closely related sequences to remove PCR and sequencing errors. V, D and J gene segments were assigned by aligning CDR3 sequences to IMGT reference sequences. For a sequence to be retained, a match of at least six nucleotides to both a V gene segment and a J gene segment was required. Rearrangements were called productive when the CDR3 lacked stop codons and stayed in frame with V and J; all others were non-productive. CDR3 was defined according to IMGT convention as the region running from the second conserved V-encoded cysteine to the conserved J-encoded phenylalanine. The earlier analysis of 450 to 750 of the donors excluded any sequence lacking an unambiguous match to a single V gene segment. In an earlier analysis of roughly 600 of the donors, a V segment was called functional when productive rearrangements were above 56.7%, and segregating when the standard deviation between donors exceeded 5%. To diagnose cytomegalovirus status from the catalog of TCR beta chain sequences, a statistical classification framework was built. In a later analysis, TCR nucleotide sequences were compared against IMGT/GENE-DB human TR gene sequences so that V and J genes could be assigned. The TCRdist pipeline was used in a later analysis to assign CDR3 sequences and most-parsimonious VDJ recombination scenarios. In a later analysis, every TCR beta chain was defined by the combination of its CDR3 amino acid sequence and its V-gene family, and reads without a unique V-gene family were dropped. To address suspected cross-contamination and a sequencing artifact, a later analysis removed over 500 highly shared, low-generation-probability nucleotide sequences. A later analysis calculated a clonal expansion index for each public chain from normalized within-repertoire ranks of inferred template counts. In a later analysis, generation probabilities were computed using a VDJ recombination model fitted to out-of-frame rearrangements, and the results were checked against IGoR. A later analysis scored TCR-TCR, TCR-HLA and TCR-CMV co-occurrence with hypergeometric tests, applying a repertoire-size bias correction to TCR pairs. To estimate false discovery rates, a later analysis permuted the HLA or CMV assignments 20 times. In a later analysis, co-occurring TCRs were grouped using DBSCAN, with TCRdist sequence similarity added in when clustering inside HLA-allele-positive subsets. For co-occurrence clustering, repertoires with fewer than 30,000 or more than 120,000 public chains were excluded, along with roughly 5 repertoires with anomalous nucleotide sharing. What TCRdb holds here is the immuneACCESS table cut down to in-frame rearrangements. Part of the clones is not present; checked against another copy, under half of the missing clones reflect an unresolved V gene, and the others are unexplained. D and trimming come from the DNA, and the V and J calls and clone size come from that table. The sample table holds roughly 150,000 clones, of which 70% to 75% were seen once. The ten largest clones add up to about 1.5% of the sample.

In total, 666 healthy bone marrow donors made up the cohort. Cohort members were all nominally healthy when sampled, although unrecorded immune exposures were likely present. The donor was CMV seronegative and belonged to the group of 350 to 400 seronegative cohort members. A peripheral blood sample was collected from each donor, and TCR beta sequencing was performed on peripheral blood mononuclear cells. Genomic DNA extraction from the blood cell samples was performed with the Qiagen DNeasy Blood Extraction Kit. The germline V gene supplies CDR1 KGHSH and CDR2 LQKENI. Compared with germline, V lacks 6 bases and J lacks 4 bases; bases without a gene match: 5. Including cysteine and phenylalanine, the CDR3 has 13 amino acids. Of the read, only the CDR3 DNA is kept; its 39 bases are in frame from base 1. A remark on this clone: This clone's antigen is unknown. Base qualities were left out, and no much larger clone turns up one base away.

Sequencing was done on a sample of PBMCs. Recombination connected TRBV18 to TRBJ1-1; TRBD1 agrees with 7 junctional bases. This TCR derives from a woman aged 25-40 years in good health and CMV-seronegative. The nucleotides are TGTGCCAGCTCCCAGGACAGGACCACTGAAGCTTTCTTT. It encodes CASSQDRTTEAFF.